The sequence of this T cell receptor (beta chain) was determined in a study of Graves' ophthalmopathy and Graves' hyperthyroidism. Overall study findings and caveats: Its predictions of ophthalmopathy progression gave the model around 71% sensitivity and approximately 72% specificity.

This clonotype was recorded at least ten times. Antigen unknown. Amplified material comprised TCR beta CDR3 regions derived from RNA transcripts. RT-PCR was first run with HTBI primers, then multiplex PCR in a second round. A single record per CDR3 protein comes from TCRdb applying MiXCR to the multiplex PCR reads. The table shows 620,000 or so distinct CDR3 sequences, with 20% to 25% occurring only once. V lost 6 bases and J 2 bases, leaving 13 bases between the germline ends. This CDR3 spans 13 amino acids. CDR1 and CDR2 from the germline V gene are DFQATT and SNEGSKA (reference sequence). This sequence joins TRBV20-1 and TRBJ1-1; D is unclear. This receptor was identified in a woman younger than 35 with stable Graves' hyperthyroidism. Some clones in this sample may be carry-over from other donors' samples. Sequencing was carried out using peripheral blood. CDR3 nucleotide sequence: TGCAGTGCCGTTGCAGGAGGTAACACTGAAGCTTTCTTT. It specifies CSAVAGGNTEAFF.